These 32 T cell receptor beta chains came from one sample sequenced in a study of blood T cells in healthy people across ages. A second PCR, run for roughly 7 to 12 cycles, used a sample-barcoded 5' primer plus a J-beta primer mix. TCRdb independently ran MiXCR on the 5' RACE reads; one entry per CDR3 protein. The repertoire holds around 500,000 distinct CDR3 sequences, with roughly a quarter as singletons. The same specimen was also included in a second study, on T cells of mothers and their children.

Specimen: blood. These receptors were taken from a boy aged 2 to 10 in good health.

This chain links TRBV27 with TRBJ2-4; D might be TRBD1 (6 bases). The CDR3 consists of 16 residues. Between the trimmed V and J ends, which lost 0 bases and 3 bases, there was a span of 12 bases. Germline values: CDR1 MNHEY, CDR2 SMNVEV (reference sequence). DNA of the CDR3: TGTGCCAGCAGTTTATCGAACAGGGCCGGCAAAAACATTCAGTACTTC. Its protein product is CASSLSNRAGKNIQYF.

This clonotype was seen more than once but under ten times. The rearrangement links TRBV24-1 to TRBJ1-1; D is unclear. Per the germline V gene, CDR1 is KGHDR and CDR2 is SFDVKD. The CDR3 loop spans 15 amino acids. The V end lost 10 bases, the J end lost 7 bases, and 24 bases lay between the germline ends. The CDR3 sequence: CATISFRTAKIEAFF. Written as DNA, the CDR3 is TGTGCCACGATCTCTTTTCGTACAGCAAAAATTGAAGCTTTCTTT.

J is TRBJ2-1 and V is TRBV5-1, with D perhaps matching TRBD1 (5 bases). The DNA matches TRBJ2-7 better at its end, which makes the J call doubtful. The germline gives CDR1 SGHRS, CDR2 YFSETQ. The CDR3 covers 16 residues. The CDR3 nucleotides are TGCGCCAGCAGCTCGTCAAGGGGTAGAGACCCCTACGAGCAGTACTTC. Translated, it gives CASSSSRGRDPYEQYF.

V and J are TRBV7-3 and TRBJ1-2; D remains unclear. The V and J ends lost 5 bases and 8 bases respectively, with 15 bases between them. The CDR3 sequence is 13 residues long. The germline V gene encodes CDR1 SGHTA and CDR2 FQGTGA. The CDR3 region has the DNA TGTGCCAGCAGCCCAGGCGTGGGCTCCGGCTACACCTTC. Its protein is CASSPGVGSGYTF.

V and J are TRBV7-6 and TRBJ2-1; D remains ambiguous. The CDR3 contains 12 residues. V lost 2 bases to trimming and J lost 7 bases, with 6 bases between them. Germline V CDR1 and CDR2: SGHVS, FNYEAQ. The chain's CDR3 is CASSLNWNEQFF. The CDR3 region has the DNA TGTGCCAGCAGCTTAAATTGGAATGAGCAGTTCTTC. Based on the CDR3 plus reference TRBV7-6 and TRBJ2-1, the full variable domain is GAGVSQSPRYKVTKRGQDVALRCDPISGHVSLYWYRQALGQGPEFLTYFNYEAQQDKSGLPNDRFSAERPEGSISTLTIQRTEQRDSAMYRCASSLNWNEQFFGPGTRLTVL.

This clonotype has a count of ten or more. The chain is built from TRBV7-9 and TRBJ1-1, with 10 bases aligning to TRBD1. V dropped 0 bases and J dropped 11; count of bases not matched to a gene: 3. Germline lookup yields CDR1 SEHNR and CDR2 FQNEAQ (reference sequence). CDR3 length: 13 amino acids. CDR3 amino acids: CASSLATGGRAFF. Here the CDR3 DNA reads TGTGCCAGCAGCTTAGCGACAGGGGGCCGGGCTTTCTTT.

This clonotype was detected only a few times. The CDR3 loop is CAWKGGQGRGNTEAFF. The CDR3 DNA reads TGTGCCTGGAAAGGGGGACAGGGGCGCGGTAACACTGAAGCTTTCTTT. The chain couples TRBV30 to TRBJ1-1; 10 nucleotides agree with TRBD1. The CDR3 is 16 residues long. The V gene end was trimmed by 4 bases and the J gene end by 2 bases; junction bases not matched to a gene: 10. Germline lookup yields CDR1 GTSNPN and CDR2 SVGIG (reference sequence).

The chain employs TRBV18 and TRBJ2-7, with D tentatively TRBD2 (5 bases). The ends were cut back, 5 bases at V and 5 bases at J, with 19 bases in the middle. Germline CDR1 is KGHSH and CDR2 is LQKENI. The CDR3 sequence is 15 residues long. The CDR3 region is CASSASLSGLDEQYF. The CDR3 region has the DNA TGTGCCAGCTCAGCCTCCCTCTCCGGACTCGACGAGCAGTACTTC.

The chain employs TRBV6-2 or TRBV6-3 and TRBJ2-1, with 8 bases matching TRBD2. The CDR3 consists of 15 residues. V dropped 0 bases and J dropped 6; count of bases not matched to a gene: 4. Germline CDR1 and CDR2: MNHEY and SVGEGT. The CDR3 sequence is CASSYSIREGNEQFF. The CDR3 DNA sequence: TGTGCCAGCAGTTACTCGATTCGGGAGGGCAATGAGCAGTTCTTC.

This clonotype was counted between two and nine times. The chain combines TRBV6-2 or TRBV6-3 with TRBJ2-7; 11 nucleotides match TRBD2. Germline V lookup: CDR1 MNHEY, CDR2 SVGEGT. The CDR3 is 14 residues long. V shed 4 bases and J 12 bases; nucleotides not matched to a gene: 11. The CDR3 region has the DNA TGTGCCAGCAGTTCTCCGGGACTAGCGGTGATGTCGTACTTC. This encodes CASSSPGLAVMSYF.

The chain recombines TRBV4-1 with TRBJ1-4; TRBD1 agrees at 7 bases. The CDR3 covers 14 residues. Germline CDR1 reads MGHRA; CDR2 reads YSYEKL. The V and J ends lost 4 bases and 7 bases, in that order; junction bases with no gene match: 6. As DNA, the CDR3 is TGCGCCAGCAGCCGACAGGGTCGCGGTGAAAAACTGTTTTTT. This sequence encodes CASSRQGRGEKLFF.

This clonotype was detected only a few times. The chain links TRBV7-2 to TRBJ2-5; no reliable D call. The V end was cut by 7 bases, the J end by 0 bases, with 12 bases between. This CDR3 has 14 residues. Per germline, CDR1 SGHTA and CDR2 FQGNSA. The CDR3 coding sequence is TGTGCCAGCACCCACACGGTTTACCAAGAGACCCAGTACTTC. This sequence encodes CASTHTVYQETQYF.

Only a few counts were recorded for this clonotype. This rearrangement joins TRBV2 to TRBJ2-2; D possibly corresponds to TRBD2 (6 bases). Germline CDR1 is SNHLY and CDR2 is FYNNEI. V was pared by 7 bases and J by 3 bases, with 12 bases between. The CDR3 length is 14 residues. In nucleotides, the CDR3 is TGTGCCAGCAACTTAGCGGTACACACCGGGGAGCTGTTTTTT. It encodes CASNLAVHTGELFF.

This rearrangement joins TRBV7-7 to TRBJ2-7, with 8 positions matching TRBD1. The CDR3 extends over 14 amino acids. CDR1 and CDR2 (germline): SSHAT, FNYEAQ (reference sequence). V lost 5 bases and J lost 5; bases outside the gene matches: 8. The CDR3 DNA reads TGTGCCAGCAGCCTTTCGACAGGGGCGGACGAGCAGTACTTC. Its translation: CASSLSTGADEQYF.

The rearrangement joins TRBV9 to TRBJ1-1; unclear D gene. The CDR3 totals 15 residues. The V end lost 0 bases, the J end lost 0 bases, and 9 bases lay between the germline ends. Germline V CDR1 and CDR2: SGDLS, YYNGEE. The CDR3 nucleotides read TGTGCCAGCAGCGTAGGGGCAATCTTGAACACTGAAGCTTTCTTT. It translates to CASSVGAILNTEAFF.

There are a few counts of this clonotype. This chain connects TRBV25-1 to TRBJ2-5; 8 nucleotides match TRBD1. The CDR3 has 14 amino acids. The junction had 3 bases not matched to a gene; V was cut back by 5 bases and J by 1 base. CDR1 MGHDK and CDR2 SYGVNS come from the germline V gene. The CDR3 DNA reads TGTGCCAGCAGTAGGCAGGGGGCCCAAGAGACCCAGTACTTC. Translating it yields CASSRQGAQETQYF. The variable domain in full, with the rest retrieved from reference TRBV25-1 and TRBJ2-5, is EADIYQTPRYLVIGTGKKITLECSQTMGHDKMYWYQQDPGMELHLIHYSYGVNSTEKGDLSSESTVSRIRTEHFPLTLESARPSHTSQYLCASSRQGAQETQYFGPGTRLLVL.

CDR3 residues: CSVEVGREGGEQYF. Written as DNA, the CDR3 is TGCAGCGTTGAAGTGGGCCGGGAGGGGGGCGAGCAGTACTTC. The chain carries TRBV29-1 and TRBJ2-5; 8 positions agree with TRBD2. Near its end, the DNA agrees better with TRBJ2-7, so the J call may be wrong. CDR3 length: 14 residues. Germline CDR1 and CDR2: SQVTM and ANQGSEA.

The rearrangement uses TRBV4-2 and TRBJ2-7, with no clear D. Germline values: CDR1 LGHNA, CDR2 YNFKEQ. This CDR3 contains 15 residues. V lost 3 bases, J lost 0 bases, and 12 bases lay in between. CDR3 nucleotide sequence: TGTGCCAGCAGCCACACGGCAGCAAACTCCTACGAGCAGTACTTC. Protein: CASSHTAANSYEQYF.

The chain is built from TRBV28 and TRBJ2-5; 8 bases are a match to TRBD1. Germline V CDR1 and CDR2: MDHEN, SYDVKM. This CDR3 is 15 amino acids long. Unmatched junction bases numbered 11, after V lost 6 bases and J lost 5 bases. CDR3 loop: CASRNGQGIGETQYF. The CDR3 DNA follows: TGTGCCAGCAGAAACGGACAGGGTATAGGGGAGACCCAGTACTTC.

Turning to this clonotype: One junction end disagrees with the germline gene, perhaps due to a read error. The rearrangement links TRBV7-9 to TRBJ2-1; D might be TRBD1 or TRBD2, each matching 5 bases. This CDR3 has 13 residues. CDR1 SEHNR and CDR2 FQNEAQ come from the germline V gene (reference sequence). The chain's CDR3 is CASSLPGRGRQSF. CDR3 nucleotide sequence: TGTGCCAGCAGCTTACCGGGACGGGGTCGGCAGTCTTTC.

The V call is TRBV6-2 or TRBV6-3, the J call TRBJ2-1; 9 bases are shared with TRBD2. V was pared by 0 bases and J by 4 bases, with 4 bases of the junction left unmatched. Germline CDR1 MNHEY, CDR2 SVGEGT. This CDR3 has 16 residues. CDR3 protein: CASSYSKAGGYNEQFF. Written as DNA, the CDR3 is TGTGCCAGCAGTTACTCCAAGGCGGGAGGGTACAATGAGCAGTTCTTC.

This clonotype has a handful of counts. The gene calls are TRBV13 and TRBJ1-4; 10 nucleotides line up with TRBD1. Trimming removed 4 bases from V and 6 bases from J; junction bases left unmatched: 8. This CDR3 has 16 residues. Germline V gene sequence: CDR1 PRHDT, CDR2 FYEKMQ (reference sequence). CDR3 sequence (DNA): TGTGCCAGCAGCTCGACGACCGGGACAGGGGATGAAAAACTGTTTTTT. Its protein is CASSSTTGTGDEKLFF.

The rearrangement links TRBV10-3 to TRBJ1-6, with 9 nucleotides matching TRBD1. V shed 10 bases and J 10 bases; nucleotides not matched to a gene: 5. The CDR3 consists of 12 residues. Per germline, CDR1 ENHRY and CDR2 SYGVKD. Here the CDR3 reads CATRTGESPLHF. CDR3 DNA: TGTGCCACAAGGACAGGGGAATCACCCCTCCACTTT.

The V gene is TRBV25-1, the J gene TRBJ1-1; D ambiguous. Looked up from germline, CDR1 is MGHDK and CDR2 is SYGVNS. This CDR3 region has 17 residues. V gave up 6 bases and J gave up 9 bases, with 29 bases separating them. The CDR3 loop reads CASSPASGAVTQLKAFF. Here the CDR3 DNA reads TGTGCCAGCAGCCCTGCCTCCGGAGCGGTAACCCAATTGAAAGCTTTCTTT.

J is TRBJ1-1 and V is TRBV7-9; TRBD1 matches at 7 bases. The CDR3 is made up of 14 amino acids. The V gene's germline CDR1 is SEHNR and CDR2 FQNEAQ (reference sequence). The V and J ends lost 6 bases and 3 bases, in that order; junction bases with no gene match: 7. DNA for the CDR3: TGTGCCAGCAGACGAGGTGGGACAGACACTGAAGCTTTCTTT. Translating it yields CASRRGGTDTEAFF.

On this clonotype itself: This CDR3 fails to terminate in the conserved phenylalanine or tryptophan, so it likely reflects a read error. This chain joins TRBV5-1 and TRBJ1-2; no firm D call. The V and J ends lost 1 base and 3 bases respectively, with 10 bases between them. CDR1 is SGHRS, CDR2 YFSETQ, per germline. This CDR3 is built from 14 residues. CDR3 protein: CASSLSPGDYGYTV. In DNA form, the CDR3 reads TGCGCCAGCAGCTTGTCTCCTGGGGACTATGGCTACACCGTC.

This sequence joins TRBV20-1 and TRBJ1-2; the D gene is possibly TRBD1 (6 bases). V was cut by 6 bases and J by 7 bases, with 18 bases left in between. The CDR3 loop spans 13 amino acids. CDR1 is DFQATT and CDR2 is SNEGSKA in the germline V gene (reference sequence). CDR3 region: CSAHERGLRGYTF. CDR3 coding DNA: TGCAGTGCCCACGAGCGGGGGCTGCGTGGCTACACCTTC.

This clonotype was seen a handful of times. A much larger clonotype is one base distant, so this may be a read error. The chain recombines TRBV18 with TRBJ2-5; the D is unclear. Germline CDR1 and CDR2: KGHSH and LQKENI. The CDR3 consists of 12 residues. CDR3 sequence reads: CASSPVQGTQYF. DNA of the CDR3: TGTGCCAGCTCACCGGTACAAGGGACCCAGTACTTC.

The J gene is TRBJ2-1, the V gene TRBV14, with D perhaps TRBD2 (5 bases). The J call is uncertain, as TRBJ2-5 better fits the DNA end. The V gene's germline CDR1 is SGHDN and CDR2 FVKESK. CDR3 size: 15 residues. The CDR3 DNA is TGTGCCAGCAGCCAAGCGAGGACTTTGGGGGAGACCCAGTACTTC. Residues: CASSQARTLGETQYF.

This chain links TRBV3-1 with TRBJ1-1; possibly TRBD1 for D (6 bases). V dropped 0 bases and J dropped 4 bases, with 15 bases sitting between them. The germline CDR1 and CDR2 sequences are LGHDT and YNNKEL (reference sequence). The CDR3 is 16 amino acids. Here the CDR3 DNA reads TGTGCCAGCAGCCAAGAACTTTGGGGGGGCGGCACTGAAGCTTTCTTT. Translation: CASSQELWGGGTEAFF.

The chain uses TRBV14 and TRBJ1-2, with D possibly TRBD1 on 5 matching bases. Germline-derived CDR1 and CDR2 are SGHDN and FVKESK. This CDR3 has 12 residues. V gave up 0 bases and J gave up 7 bases, with 6 bases separating them. The CDR3 loop reads CASSQDRVGYTF. The CDR3 DNA is TGTGCCAGCAGCCAAGACAGGGTTGGCTACACCTTC.

This clonotype occurred a few times. CDR3 sequence (DNA): TGCAGTGCCCCTCCGTGTCTAGCCTACGAGCAGTACTTC. This sequence encodes CSAPPCLAYEQYF. This rearrangement joins TRBV20-1 to TRBJ2-1; D unclear. The J call could be wrong; TRBJ2-7 is a better fit for the DNA end. CDR3 length equals 13 residues. Per the germline V gene, CDR1 is DFQATT and CDR2 is SNEGSKA (reference sequence).